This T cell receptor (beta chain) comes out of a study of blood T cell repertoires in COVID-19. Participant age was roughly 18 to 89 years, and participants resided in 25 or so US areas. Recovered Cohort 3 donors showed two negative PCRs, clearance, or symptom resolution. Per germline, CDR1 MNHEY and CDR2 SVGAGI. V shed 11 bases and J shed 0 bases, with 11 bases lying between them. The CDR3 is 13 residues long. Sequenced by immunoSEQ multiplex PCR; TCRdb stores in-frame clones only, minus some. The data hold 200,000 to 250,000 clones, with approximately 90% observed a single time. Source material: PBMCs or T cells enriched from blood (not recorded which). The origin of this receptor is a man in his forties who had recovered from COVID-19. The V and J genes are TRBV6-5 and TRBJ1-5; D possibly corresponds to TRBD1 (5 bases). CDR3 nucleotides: TGTGCCGCGGGGGGGAATAGCAATCAGCCCCAGCATTTT. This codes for CAAGGNSNQPQHF.